This TCR beta chain emerged from a study of cytomegalovirus exposure and HLA in healthy donors. Study conclusions and caveats: DRB1 had the most TCR associations and HLA-C the fewest, a later analysis found, with rates varying by HLA locus. Apart from CMV serostatus, no immune exposure information was available. TCR beta sequences reportedly predicted the HLA-A and HLA-B alleles of most subjects accurately. Later analysis suggested links between common viral pathogens and several top significant clusters.

The germline CDR1 and CDR2 sequences are LNHDA and SQIVND (reference sequence). This CDR3 has 11 residues. Trimming removed 3 bases from V and 6 bases from J, with 5 bases in between. PCR was performed using 60 Vbeta and 13 Jbeta primers. The assay was immunoSEQ multiplex PCR, and TCRdb's table has in-frame clones only and misses some. The sample lists 200,000 to 250,000 clones; 85% were seen once. With respect to this clone: Its antigen is undetermined.

The source material was PBMCs. This sequence originates from a girl aged 2-10 years in good health and CMV-seronegative. This chain connects TRBV19 to TRBJ1-2; no clear D. CDR3 DNA sequence: TGTGCCAGTAGTATCGGGAATGGCTACACCTTC. This gives the protein CASSIGNGYTF.